Below are 20 T cell receptor beta chains sequenced from a single sample in a study of T cell changes during pregnancy in multiple sclerosis. Some clones are missing from TCRdb's copy, which holds only in-frame ones; the method was immunoSEQ multiplex PCR. The sample yields around 110,000 clones, less than 95% seen once. Specimen: peripheral blood, collected after pregnancy. The receptors shown here come from a female donor with multiple sclerosis, enrolled in a pregnancy study.

This rearrangement joins TRBV10-3 to TRBJ2-7; D is undetermined. This CDR3 spans 17 amino acids. Germline V CDR1 and CDR2: ENHRY, SYGVKD. V was pared by 0 bases and J by 3 bases, with 18 bases between. The CDR3 coding sequence is TGTGCCATCAGTGAGTCGACCCTGACGGGTCCCGGCTACGAGCAGTACTTC. It codes for CAISESTLTGPGYEQYF.

The chain links TRBV5-6 to TRBJ1-2; the D gene is possibly TRBD1 (5 bases). CDR1 is SGHDT, CDR2 YYEEEE, per germline. Trimming took off 4 bases at V and 4 bases at J, with 14 bases between the two ends. The CDR3 is 14 residues long. CDR3 in amino acids: CASSTSGTTYGYTF. The CDR3 DNA reads TGTGCCAGCAGCACCTCCGGGACTACCTATGGCTACACCTTC.

The gene calls are TRBV21-1 and TRBJ2-2; the table's D gene call, TRBD1, was not cross checked with the DNA. TRBV21-1 is a pseudogene locus. The CDR3 length is 15 residues. The CDR3, as DNA: TGTGCCACCGAACCCTCACAGGGGTACACCGGGGAGCTGTTTTTT. Translated, it gives CATEPSQGYTGELFF.

This clone was picked up a small number of times. J is TRBJ2-7 and V is TRBV11-2; D may be TRBD2 (6 bases). Trimming removed 1 base at V and 2 bases at J, with 18 bases between. The CDR3 extends over 17 amino acids. In germline, CDR1 is SGHAT, CDR2 FQNNGV. The CDR3 loop reads CASSLGGLGTLTYEQYF. As DNA, the CDR3 is TGTGCCAGCAGCTTAGGGGGACTGGGGACCCTGACCTACGAGCAGTACTTC.

The chain uses TRBV29-1 and TRBJ2-7, with D possibly TRBD2 on 6 matching bases. The CDR3 is 14 amino acids. V was cut by 7 bases and J by 2 bases, with 18 bases left in between. Per germline, CDR1 SQVTM and CDR2 ANQGSEA. CDR3 DNA: TGCAGCGCTGGGGGTGGCGGGGCACCCTACGAGCAGTACTTC. Translating gives CSAGGGGAPYEQYF.

V usage is TRBV5-1 and J usage is TRBJ1-1, with D perhaps matching TRBD1 (5 bases). There are 15 residues in the CDR3. Germline loops: CDR1 SGHRS, CDR2 YFSETQ. Trimming pared 4 bases from V and 1 base from J, leaving 14 bases between. CDR3 sequence: CASSLVGAANTEAFF. The CDR3, as DNA: TGCGCCAGCAGCCTGGTAGGGGCGGCGAACACTGAAGCTTTCTTT. The entire variable domain, with the rest obtained from reference TRBV5-1 and TRBJ1-1, is as follows: KAGVTQTPRYLIKTRGQQVTLSCSPISGHRSVSWYQQTPGQGLQFLFEYFSETQRNKGNFPGRFSGRQFSNSRSEMNVSTLELGDSALYLCASSLVGAANTEAFFGQGTRLTVV.

This clone was counted between two and nine times. CDR3 sequence: CAREFQGTEAFF. CDR3 DNA sequence: TGTGCCCGGGAGTTTCAGGGCACTGAAGCTTTCTTT. The gene calls are TRBV30 and TRBJ1-1; D is possibly TRBD1 (5 bases). Between the trimmed V and J ends, which lost 8 bases and 4 bases, there was a span of 14 bases. Per the germline V gene, CDR1 is GTSNPN and CDR2 is SVGIG (reference sequence). The length of the CDR3 is 12 residues.

V and J are TRBV6-1 and TRBJ2-7, with no clear D. The CDR3 length is 12 residues. Trimming left V 5 bases short and J 3 bases short, with 8 bases between. Germline V lookup: CDR1 MNHNS, CDR2 SASEGT. Here the CDR3 reads CASSLTFYEQYF. As DNA, the CDR3 is TGTGCCAGCAGTCTGACATTCTACGAGCAGTACTTC.

The chain carries TRBV11-2 and TRBJ1-5; D remains unclear. Germline CDR1 is SGHAT and CDR2 is FQNNGV. Trimming left V 0 bases short and J 4 bases short, with 4 bases between. CDR3 length: 13 amino acids. The CDR3 DNA follows: TGTGCCAGCAGCTTAGACCTAAATCAGCCCCAGCATTTT. Translating it yields CASSLDLNQPQHF.

The rearrangement joins TRBV6-1 to TRBJ2-1; 13 nucleotides agree with TRBD2. CDR3 size: 15 residues. Trimming removed 6 bases from V and 8 bases from J; junction bases left unmatched: 7. CDR1 and CDR2 (germline): MNHNS, SASEGT. This chain's CDR3 is CASRLAGGTGYEQFF. The CDR3 coding sequence is TGTGCCAGCAGACTAGCGGGAGGGACGGGCTATGAGCAGTTCTTC.

The gene calls are TRBV28 and TRBJ2-2; D not resolved. The CDR3 has 13 residues. Trimming stripped 6 bases from V and 2 bases from J, with 7 bases between. Germline V CDR1 and CDR2: MDHEN, SYDVKM. The CDR3 sequence is CASSHFNTGELFF. The CDR3 bases are TGTGCCAGCAGCCACTTTAACACCGGGGAGCTGTTTTTT.

CDR3 sequence reads: CASSPGASGPNEQFF. CDR3 DNA sequence: TGTGCCAGCAGTCCAGGGGCTAGCGGACCCAATGAGCAGTTCTTC. This rearrangement joins TRBV6-1 to TRBJ2-1; perhaps TRBD2 as D (7 bases). The CDR3 consists of 15 residues. Per germline, CDR1 MNHNS and CDR2 SASEGT. Trimming shortened V by 5 bases and J by 6 bases, and 17 bases separated the two germline ends.

The chain carries TRBV6-6 and TRBJ2-5, with D possibly TRBD1 on 5 matching bases. The CDR3 sequence is 14 residues long. CDR1 is MNHNY, CDR2 SVGAGI, per germline (reference sequence). With 5 bases removed from V and 1 base from J, the gap between germline ends came to 11 bases. The CDR3 is CASSPWTSQETQYF. The CDR3 DNA reads TGTGCCAGCAGTCCTTGGACAAGCCAAGAGACCCAGTACTTC.

CDR3 residues: CASSLSQTRTSHRGTDTQYF. CDR3 nucleotide sequence: TGTGCCAGCAGTTTATCTCAAACTCGGACTTCCCATCGGGGGACAGATACGCAGTATTTT. This chain joins TRBV27 and TRBJ2-3; a weak D match, TRBD2 (6 bases). Trimming took 0 bases from V and 3 from J, leaving 25 bases between them. The length of the CDR3 is 20 residues. Germline CDR1 reads MNHEY; CDR2 reads SMNVEV (reference sequence).

The chain carries TRBV12-5 and TRBJ1-2; possibly TRBD1 for D (6 bases). Trimming stripped 7 bases from V and 14 bases from J, with 20 bases between. Germline loops: CDR1 LGHNT, CDR2 FRNRAP. The CDR3 consists of 12 residues. The CDR3 sequence: CASAPQGSAETF. In DNA, the CDR3 is TGTGCTAGTGCCCCCCAGGGGTCCGCCGAGACCTTC.

The chain uses TRBV2 and TRBJ1-1; a weak D match, TRBD1 (6 bases). Germline V gene lookup returns CDR1 SNHLY and CDR2 FYNNEI. V lost 6 bases, J lost 1 base, and 6 bases lay in between. The length of the CDR3 is 12 residues. The CDR3 coding sequence is TGTGCCAGCAGGGGACAGAACACTGAAGCTTTCTTT. This encodes CASRGQNTEAFF.

The rearrangement joins TRBV7-9 to TRBJ1-2, with D unresolved. The CDR3 is 13 residues long. From germline, CDR1 is SEHNR and CDR2 FQNEAQ (reference sequence). Trimming cost V 5 bases and J 14 bases, with 21 bases left between them. CDR3 in DNA: TGTGCCAGCAGCCCTTCAGGATATCCTTCAGTGACCTTC. Its translation is CASSPSGYPSVTF.

A remark on this clone: At the DNA level, this CDR3 is encoded by other sequences in the same sample as well. This sequence joins TRBV5-1 and TRBJ1-2; TRBD1 aligns across 9 bases. Germline V gene sequence: CDR1 SGHRS, CDR2 YFSETQ. This CDR3 contains 14 residues. J gave up 4 bases and V 5 bases, and 6 bases lay outside the gene matches. The CDR3 DNA reads TGCGCCAGCAGTTCGACAGGGGGTTCCTATGGCTACACCTTC. It specifies CASSSTGGSYGYTF.

The rearrangement uses TRBV30 and TRBJ2-4; 9 positions agree with TRBD2. Germline trimming cut 3 bases from V and 0 bases from J; bases unmatched to any gene: 0. Germline loops: CDR1 GTSNPN, CDR2 SVGIG (reference sequence). The CDR3 runs to 14 residues. The CDR3: CAWRLAGAKNIQYF. The CDR3 DNA reads TGTGCCTGGAGACTAGCGGGAGCCAAAAACATTCAGTACTTC.

This chain joins TRBV6-5 and TRBJ2-3; the match to TRBD1 covers 10 bases. CDR1 and CDR2 (germline): MNHEY, SVGAGI. The CDR3 length is 15 residues. Trimming cost V 6 bases and J 3 bases; bases outside gene matches: 6. The CDR3 loop is CASRAGQGGTDTQYF. The CDR3 DNA is TGTGCCAGCAGGGCCGGACAGGGGGGAACAGATACGCAGTATTTT.